The 8 T cell receptor beta chains given below trace back to one sample, sequenced in a study of shared clonotypes between healthy human individuals. TCRdb keeps only in-frame clones here, not all; method: immunoSEQ multiplex PCR. Of approximately 350,000 clones in the sample, around 96% were seen once. Sequenced material: memory CD8+ T cells sorted from blood. As to subset: CD45RO+ cells pooled with CCR7-negative TemRA cells. The receptor set was obtained from a man aged 25-45 years in good health.

A note on this clone: Different DNA sequences within this sample yield the same CDR3. CDR3 region: CASSVVGSSYEQYF. CDR3 DNA sequence: TGTGCCAGCAGCGTAGTCGGGTCTTCCTACGAGCAGTACTTC. The rearrangement uses TRBV9 and TRBJ2-7; D remains unclear. The V gene's germline CDR1 is SGDLS and CDR2 YYNGEE. Deletions cut 0 bases from V and 1 base from J, with 8 bases between. The CDR3 runs 14 residues.

The chain couples TRBV6-1 to TRBJ2-3; 11 bases fit TRBD2. V trimming: 10 bases; J trimming: 0 bases; junction bases outside the gene matches: 3. The CDR3 runs 14 residues. Germline V lookup: CDR1 MNHNS, CDR2 SASEGT. CDR3 amino acids: CAIGLAGSTDTQYF. CDR3 DNA: TGTGCCATCGGACTAGCGGGTAGCACAGATACGCAGTATTTT.

The chain combines TRBV27 with TRBJ2-1; no clear D gene. Germline values: CDR1 MNHEY, CDR2 SMNVEV (reference sequence). With 0 bases removed from V and 5 bases from J, the gap between germline ends came to 8 bases. The CDR3 totals 14 residues. The CDR3 sequence is CASSLSVGNNEQFF. In DNA, the CDR3 is TGTGCCAGCAGTTTATCGGTTGGAAACAATGAGCAGTTCTTC.

The DNA for the CDR3 is TGTGCCAGCAGTGAAGCGCAGGGTTTATGGGAGACCCAGTACTTC. Its translation is CASSEAQGLWETQYF. V and J are TRBV2 and TRBJ2-5, with D perhaps TRBD1 (5 bases). CDR1 is SNHLY and CDR2 is FYNNEI in the germline V gene. V gave up 0 bases and J gave up 5 bases, with 13 bases separating them. The CDR3 is made up of 15 amino acids.

Notes on this clone: Other nucleotide sequences from this sample produce the same CDR3. This chain uses TRBV11-2 with TRBJ2-1; no reliable D call. Germline-derived CDR1 and CDR2 are SGHAT and FQNNGV. Trimming removed 1 base from V and 7 bases from J, with 2 bases in between. The CDR3 contains 11 residues. Written as DNA, the CDR3 is TGTGCCAGCAGCTTAGGGAATGAGCAGTTCTTC. Its protein product is CASSLGNEQFF.

V usage is TRBV28 and J usage is TRBJ1-5, with D perhaps TRBD1 (5 bases). The CDR3 totals 15 residues. Germline CDR1 reads MDHEN; CDR2 reads SYDVKM. V was clipped by 6 bases and J by 0 bases, with 12 bases between them. For the CDR3, the DNA is TGTGCCAGCAGATCTGACAGTGTTAGCAATCAGCCCCAGCATTTT. This translates into CASRSDSVSNQPQHF.

The chain links TRBV25-1 to TRBJ1-4; D possibly corresponds to TRBD1 (6 bases). CDR1 and CDR2 from the germline V gene are MGHDK and SYGVNS. Trimming took 0 bases from V and 0 from J, leaving 8 bases between them. CDR3 length equals 16 residues. The CDR3 coding sequence is TGTGCCAGCAGTGAATACACAGGGCCAACTAATGAAAAACTGTTTTTT. Protein sequence: CASSEYTGPTNEKLFF.

The sample holds one count of this clone. The sample carries other DNA sequences with the same CDR3. The CDR3, as DNA: TGTGCCTGGGTACCAAGGGACAGGGACTATGGCTACACCTTC. Its translation: CAWVPRDRDYGYTF. J is TRBJ1-2 and V is TRBV30; 9 bases are shared with TRBD1. Germline trimming cut 5 bases from V and 3 bases from J; bases unmatched to any gene: 7. Germline CDR1 is GTSNPN and CDR2 is SVGIG (reference sequence). This CDR3 is 14 amino acids long.